This T cell receptor beta chain is from a study of Ad26.COV2.S vaccination and SARS-CoV-2 variants. Trimming removed 5 bases from V and 2 bases from J, with 15 bases in between. The germline gives CDR1 SGHRS, CDR2 YFSETQ. This CDR3 is 15 amino acids long. With regard to this clone: What it recognizes is unknown.

This sample's treatment: roughly 18 received Ad26.COV2.S at low or high dose, single or two shots; roughly 5 received placebo; per-sample allocation not given. At day 63 after the first vaccine or placebo injection, samples were drawn. Clones were sequenced by immunoSEQ multiplex PCR, and TCRdb holds only the in-frame ones, with some missing. The data hold 200,000 to 300,000 clones, with around 89% observed a single time. Study-wide results and caveats: Placebo recipients and vaccine recipients were similar in non-spike TCR breadth. Analyses of TCR breadth and depth may have underestimated total T cell responses.

The sequencing here drew on peripheral blood, taken in a trial of Ad26.COV2.S vaccine versus placebo. The chain uses TRBV5-1 and TRBJ2-3; D may correspond to TRBD1 or TRBD2 (5 bases each). The origin of this receptor is a person aged 18 to 59 who received the Ad26.COV2.S COVID-19 vaccine or a placebo. CDR3 residues: CASSRLTGPTDTQYF. As DNA, the CDR3 is TGCGCCAGCAGTCGACTCACGGGGCCCACAGATACGCAGTATTTT.